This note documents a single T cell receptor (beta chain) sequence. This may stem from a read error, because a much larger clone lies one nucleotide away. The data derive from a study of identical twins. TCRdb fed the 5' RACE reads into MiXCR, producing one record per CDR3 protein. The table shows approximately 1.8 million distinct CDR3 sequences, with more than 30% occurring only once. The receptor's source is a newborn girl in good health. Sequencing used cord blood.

CDR3 in amino acids: CATGWMRTSGIRSYNEQYF. CDR3 DNA sequence: TGTGCCACCGGATGGATGCGGACTAGCGGGATAAGGTCCTACAATGAGCAGTACTTC. The chain has TRBV12-3 or TRBV12-4 and TRBJ2-1; 12 bases map to TRBD2. The better agreement between TRBJ2-7 and the DNA end casts doubt on the J call. The CDR3 length is 19 residues.